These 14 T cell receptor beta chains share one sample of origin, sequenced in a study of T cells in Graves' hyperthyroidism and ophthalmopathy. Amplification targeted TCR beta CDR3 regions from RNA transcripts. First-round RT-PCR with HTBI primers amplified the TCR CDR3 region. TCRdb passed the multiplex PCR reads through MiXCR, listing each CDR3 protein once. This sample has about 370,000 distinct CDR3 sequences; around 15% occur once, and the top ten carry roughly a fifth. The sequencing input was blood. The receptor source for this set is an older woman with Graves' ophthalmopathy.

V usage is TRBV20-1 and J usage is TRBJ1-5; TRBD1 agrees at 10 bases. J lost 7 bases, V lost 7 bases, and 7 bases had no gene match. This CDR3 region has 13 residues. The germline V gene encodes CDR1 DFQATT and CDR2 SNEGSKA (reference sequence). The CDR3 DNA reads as TGCAGTGTCTCGACAGGGGGCAGGCAGCCCCAGCATTTT. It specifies CSVSTGGRQPQHF.

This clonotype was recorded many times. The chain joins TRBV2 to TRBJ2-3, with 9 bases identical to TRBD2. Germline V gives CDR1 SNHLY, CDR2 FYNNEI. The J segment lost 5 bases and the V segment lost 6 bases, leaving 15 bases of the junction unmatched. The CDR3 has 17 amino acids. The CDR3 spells CASSAGMGGRAKDTQYF. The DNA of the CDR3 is TGTGCCAGCAGCGCTGGCATGGGCGGGAGGGCCAAAGATACGCAGTATTTT. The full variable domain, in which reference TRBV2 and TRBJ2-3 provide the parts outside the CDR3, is EPEVTQTPSHQVTQMGQEVILRCVPISNHLYFYWYRQILGQKVEFLVSFYNNEISEKSEIFDDQFSVERPDGSNFTLKIRSTKLEDSAMYFCASSAGMGGRAKDTQYFGPGTRLTVL.

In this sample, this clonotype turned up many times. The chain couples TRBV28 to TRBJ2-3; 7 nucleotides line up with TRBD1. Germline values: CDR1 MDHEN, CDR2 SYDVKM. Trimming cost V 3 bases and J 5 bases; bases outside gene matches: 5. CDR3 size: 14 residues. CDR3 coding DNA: TGTGCCAGCAGTTTCGAGGGGGCAGGAGATACGCAGTATTTT. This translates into CASSFEGAGDTQYF.

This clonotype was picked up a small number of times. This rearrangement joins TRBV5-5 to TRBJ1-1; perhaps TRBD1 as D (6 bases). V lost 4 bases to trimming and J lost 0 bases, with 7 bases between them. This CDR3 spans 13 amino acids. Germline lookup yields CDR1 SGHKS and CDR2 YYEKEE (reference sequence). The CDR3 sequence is CASSGQMNTEAFF. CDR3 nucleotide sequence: TGTGCCAGCAGCGGACAGATGAACACTGAAGCTTTCTTT.

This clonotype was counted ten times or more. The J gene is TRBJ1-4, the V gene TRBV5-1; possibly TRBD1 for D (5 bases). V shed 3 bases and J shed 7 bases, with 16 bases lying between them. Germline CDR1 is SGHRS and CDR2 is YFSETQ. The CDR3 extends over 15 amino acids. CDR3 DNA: TGCGCCAGCAGCTGGGACGCCCTCACGAGTGAAAAACTGTTTTTT. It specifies CASSWDALTSEKLFF.

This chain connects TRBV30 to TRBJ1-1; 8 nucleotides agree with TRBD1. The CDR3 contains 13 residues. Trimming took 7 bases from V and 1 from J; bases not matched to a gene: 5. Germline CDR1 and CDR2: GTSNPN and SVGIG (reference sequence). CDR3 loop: CASKGQENTEAFF. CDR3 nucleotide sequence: TGTGCCTCGAAGGGACAGGAGAACACTGAAGCTTTCTTT.

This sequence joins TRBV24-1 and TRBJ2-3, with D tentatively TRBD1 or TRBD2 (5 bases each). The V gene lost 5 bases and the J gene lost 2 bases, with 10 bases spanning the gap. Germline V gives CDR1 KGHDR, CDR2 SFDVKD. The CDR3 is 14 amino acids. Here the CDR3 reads CATSGREPTDTQYF. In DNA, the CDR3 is TGTGCCACCAGTGGCAGGGAGCCCACAGATACGCAGTATTTT.

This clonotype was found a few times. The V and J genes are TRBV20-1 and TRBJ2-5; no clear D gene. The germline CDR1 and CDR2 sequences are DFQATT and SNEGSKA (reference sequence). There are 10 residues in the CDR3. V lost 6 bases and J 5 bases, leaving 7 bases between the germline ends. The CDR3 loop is CSADLETQYF. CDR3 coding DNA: TGCAGTGCAGACTTGGAGACCCAGTACTTC.

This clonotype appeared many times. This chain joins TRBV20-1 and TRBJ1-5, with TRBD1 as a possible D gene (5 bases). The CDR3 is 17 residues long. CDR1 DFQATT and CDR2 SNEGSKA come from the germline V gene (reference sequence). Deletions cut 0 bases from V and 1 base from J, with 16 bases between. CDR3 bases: TGCAGTGCTAGAGATCTACGCAGGGAGGGGAGCAATCAGCCCCAGCATTTT. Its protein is CSARDLRREGSNQPQHF.

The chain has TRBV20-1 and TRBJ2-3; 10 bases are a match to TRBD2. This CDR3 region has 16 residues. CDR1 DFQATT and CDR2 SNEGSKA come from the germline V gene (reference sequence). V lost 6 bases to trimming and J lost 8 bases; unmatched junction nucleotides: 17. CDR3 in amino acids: CSAAPQSGRASRTQYF. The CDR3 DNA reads TGCAGTGCCGCCCCCCAGAGCGGGAGGGCCTCGCGTACGCAGTATTTT.

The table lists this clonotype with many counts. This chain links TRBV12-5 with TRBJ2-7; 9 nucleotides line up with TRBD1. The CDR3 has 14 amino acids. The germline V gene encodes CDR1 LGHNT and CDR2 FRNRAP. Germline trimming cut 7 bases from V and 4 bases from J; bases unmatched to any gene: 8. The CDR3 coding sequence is TGTGCTAGTGACCCCACCGGACAGGGGTACGAGCAGTACTTC. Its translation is CASDPTGQGYEQYF. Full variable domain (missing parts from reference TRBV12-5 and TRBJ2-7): DARVTQTPRHKVTEMGQEVTMRCQPILGHNTVFWYRQTMMQGLELLAYFRNRAPLDDSGMPKDRFSAEMPDATLATLKIQPSEPRDSAVYFCASDPTGQGYEQYFGPGTRLTVT.

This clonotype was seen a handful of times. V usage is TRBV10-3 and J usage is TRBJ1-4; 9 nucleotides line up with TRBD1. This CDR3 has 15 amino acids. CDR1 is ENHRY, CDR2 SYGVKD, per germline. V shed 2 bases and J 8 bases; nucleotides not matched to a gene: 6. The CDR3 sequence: CAISEGTGGLEKLFF. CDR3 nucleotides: TGTGCCATCAGTGAGGGTACAGGGGGCCTCGAAAAACTGTTTTTT.

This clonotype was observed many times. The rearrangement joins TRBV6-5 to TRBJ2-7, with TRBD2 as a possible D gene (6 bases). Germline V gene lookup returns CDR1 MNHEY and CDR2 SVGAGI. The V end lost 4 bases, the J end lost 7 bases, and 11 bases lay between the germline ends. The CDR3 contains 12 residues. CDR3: CASSSEGWEQYF. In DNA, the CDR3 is TGTGCCAGCAGTTCGGAGGGATGGGAGCAGTACTTC.

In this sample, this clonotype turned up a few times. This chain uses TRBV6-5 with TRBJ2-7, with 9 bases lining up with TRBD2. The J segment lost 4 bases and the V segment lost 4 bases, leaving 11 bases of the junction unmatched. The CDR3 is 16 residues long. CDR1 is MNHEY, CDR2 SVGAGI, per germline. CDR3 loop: CASSSSTSGLGYEQYF. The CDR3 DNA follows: TGTGCCAGCAGTTCCTCGACTAGCGGCCTTGGGTACGAGCAGTACTTC.